This TCR beta chain was identified during a study of shared clonotypes between healthy human individuals. Study-level information: Per donor, three plates held CD4 naive cells, three held CD4 memory, two held CD8 naive and one held CD8 memory.

Concerning this clone: What it recognizes is unknown.

There are 14 residues in the CDR3. V was pared by 1 base and J by 2 bases, with 9 bases between. Germline-derived CDR1 and CDR2 are SGHTA and FQGNSA. The assay was run at deep level. Sequenced by immunoSEQ multiplex PCR; TCRdb stores in-frame clones only, minus some. This repertoire shows 300,000 or so clones, approximately 74% found once; its top ten account for about a tenth. General study points: Generally, estimated richness proved larger in naive subsets than it did in memory subsets.

Sequencing was performed on memory CD4+ T cells sorted from blood. Subset denoted: CD45RA-negative fraction. The TCR originated in a man aged 30 to 45 in good health. The chain joins TRBV7-2 to TRBJ2-7; D perhaps matches TRBD2 (6 bases). CDR3 sequence reads: CASSLDGGPYEQYF. CDR3 sequence (DNA): TGTGCCAGCAGCTTAGACGGGGGTCCCTACGAGCAGTACTTC.